This TCR beta chain emerged from a study of T-cell memory formation after mild COVID-19. Study-wide findings and caveats: Clones from the second wave (peaking day 37) had unconfirmed SARS-CoV-2 specificity.

Germline V gene data show CDR1 as SGHRS and CDR2 as YFSETQ. V lost 0 bases to trimming and J lost 0 bases, with 14 bases between them. This CDR3 is built from 17 residues. MiXCR, applied by TCRdb to the 5' RACE reads, yields one record per CDR3 protein. The data contain around 45,000 distinct CDR3 sequences, about a tenth of them singletons. This clonotype was observed many times. Antigen: not known. This TCR was recovered from an adult woman who had mild COVID-19 (a few samples of this study predate the infection). Cell type and time point are not known. The J gene is TRBJ2-3, the V gene TRBV5-1; D call uncertain. The sequenced sample was PBMCs or a T cell subset sorted from them (not recorded which). CDR3 in DNA: TGCGCCAGCAGCTTGGCTTCGGGTCTGACTAGCACAGATACGCAGTATTTT. Encoded protein: CASSLASGLTSTDTQYF. The whole variable domain, remainder taken from reference TRBV5-1 and TRBJ2-3, is KAGVTQTPRYLIKTRGQQVTLSCSPISGHRSVSWYQQTPGQGLQFLFEYFSETQRNKGNFPGRFSGRQFSNSRSEMNVSTLELGDSALYLCASSLASGLTSTDTQYFGPGTRLTVL.